This T cell receptor (beta chain) comes out of a study of T cell repertoires in cytomegalovirus infection. This clonotype occurred a few times. One entry per CDR3 protein results from TCRdb running MiXCR on the reads. Of about 180,000 distinct CDR3 sequences in the sample, 13% to 15% are singletons; the top ten hold 25% to 30%. Germline V gene lookup returns CDR1 SNHLY and CDR2 FYNNEI. The CDR3 runs to 15 residues. V was clipped by 7 bases and J by 1 base, with 16 bases between them. Sequenced: PBMCs. This chain connects TRBV2 to TRBJ1-1, with TRBD1 as a possible D gene (5 bases). This TCR was sampled from a human donor in good health (CMV status not recorded). Some clones in this sample may be carry-over from other donors' samples. CDR3 region: CASTPAGLTNTEAFF. CDR3 in DNA: TGTGCCAGCACCCCCGCGGGACTGACGAACACTGAAGCTTTCTTT.